This record looks at one T cell receptor (beta chain) sequence and its context. What it binds is unknown. The data are from a study of human T cells and chemical hapten exposure. In the study overall: Each week of the roughly 24-week study, patients had diphenylcyclopropenone applied to the scalp.

Study-wide findings and caveats: TCRs exceeding 1 in 1000 frequency stayed unchanged with DPC sensitization.

J lost 0 bases, V lost 4 bases, and 7 bases had no gene match. Looked up from germline, CDR1 is SGHVS and CDR2 is FNYEAQ. This CDR3 has 16 amino acids. TCRdb ran MiXCR on the RACE reads and lists one entry per CDR3 protein. The sample carries about 380,000 distinct CDR3 sequences, approximately 5% recorded once. Time point specified: pre-sensitization, week 0. Treatment given: therapeutic diphenylcyclopropenone sensitization with weekly scalp DPC. The starting material, unfractionated whole blood, was used for total RNA extraction. The sequences come from whole blood, collected in connection with sensitization to the hapten diphenylcyclopropenone (DPC). The sequence was obtained from a woman aged 50 to 65 with alopecia areata. Some clones in this sample may be carry-over from other donors' samples. The chain couples TRBV7-6 to TRBJ2-3, with 7 positions matching TRBD1. CDR3 nucleotide sequence: TGTGCCAGCAGCTCCCAGGGACAGCTAAGCACAGATACGCAGTATTTT. Translated: CASSSQGQLSTDTQYF.